The T cell receptor beta chain described here comes from a study of early T cells in non-severe SARS-CoV-2 infection. Study-level background: Sequencing targeted bulk RNA from unsorted whole blood, leaving chains unpaired.

Tagging with unique molecular identifiers was applied to individual cDNA molecules. MiXCR was run by TCRdb on the 5' RACE reads, yielding one entry per CDR3 protein. The repertoire holds 35,000 to 45,000 distinct CDR3 sequences, with 5.5% to 6.5% as singletons. The ends lost 4 bases at V and 2 bases at J; junction bases unmatched: 6. The CDR3 is 14 amino acids. Germline CDR1 reads SGHRS; CDR2 reads YFSETQ. In its sample, this clonotype was seen many times. The chain carries TRBV5-1 and TRBJ2-7, with 7 bases lining up with TRBD2. This clonotype was obtained from an adult who was a healthcare worker with PCR-confirmed SARS-CoV-2 infection or an uninfected control (not recorded which). Source material: whole blood. CDR3 bases: TGCGCCAGCAGCCCCCAGCGGGGCACCTACGAGCAGTACTTC. Translated: CASSPQRGTYEQYF.